The entry below describes one TCR beta chain. Its antigen is not yet known. The record has no base qualities; no much larger clone is one base away. V ends up 7 bases short and J 1 base short, with an unmatched junction base count of 7. Taken from the germline V gene, the CDR1 and CDR2 loops are SGHRS and YFSETQ. The CDR3 measures 15 amino acids from cysteine to phenylalanine. Just CDR3 DNA is preserved here, 45 bases in frame from base 1. TCR CDR3 regions were amplified from genomic DNA by multiplex PCR using the deep immunoSEQ assay. For each cell subset, the extracted genomic DNA was distributed evenly across all wells of several immunoSEQ 96-well plates, and each plate served as one replicate. Each replicate PCR for sorted subsets received around 0.2 ug genomic DNA, equal to roughly 30,000 T cell genomes. Purified libraries were measured with a Qubit 3.0 fluorometer, size-checked on a Bioanalyzer 2100, and measured again with the KAPA Library Quantification kit. Every immunoSEQ 96-well plate was sequenced on a dedicated single-read 150-cycle Illumina NextSeq 550 flow cell. As for how the authors treated the data: The immunoSEQ output contained only junctional sequences without quality scores, so filtering could not match that applied to full-length reads. Sequences were annotated with PyIR, a Python wrapper for IgBLAST v1.9, and V/J genes and CDR3 were assigned using IMGT germline references. Reads were removed for weak V/J assignments (E-value above 1e-6), missing CDR3, stop codons, out-of-frame junctions, or ambiguous translated residues. V3J clonotypes were defined as sequences sharing the same inferred V gene, J gene, and CDR3 amino acid sequence. Percentage overlap between repertoires was calculated by dividing the number of shared unique clonotypes by the size of the smaller repertoire. Three approaches were used to assess repertoire richness: RTK rarefaction, the Chao1 estimator, and Recon v2.1 estimates of unobserved clonotypes. For all TCRbeta clonotypes obtained by the gDNA method from several donors, generation probabilities were computed with OLGA. TCRdb retrieved this table from immuneACCESS and kept in-frame rearrangements only. Not all clones are present; in checked studies, unresolved V genes account for under half, and no reason is known for the remainder. V and J calls and clone size are as listed in that table; D and trimming were resolved from the DNA. The sample table holds about 2.3 million clones, of which over 85% were seen once. Of the sample, 0.39% falls within the top ten clones.

These data originate in a study of shared clonotypes between healthy human individuals (dated by TCRdb to about 2020). Notes on the research overall: Three men and a couple of women, aged 18 to 49 years, made up the cohort. Per donor, three plates each were used for CD4 naive and CD4 memory, two for CD8 naive, and one for CD8 memory. Different laboratories and diverse techniques were used to prepare libraries and sequence TCR repertoires, to increase sequencing depth and limit assay-specific biases. The study deeply sequenced blood TCR repertoires of 5 or 6 healthy adults to estimate repertoire size and the extent of clonotype sharing between individuals. Leukapheresis yielded between about 0.94 and 8.9 billion PBMCs per donor.

The donors were healthy, HIV-negative adults who had no recently reported acute infections or vaccinations. Only Caucasian adults living in Nashville, Tennessee, USA were represented among the donors. Magnetic negative selection was used to enrich CD4+ T cells, after which naive cells were positively selected on CD45RA and the negative fraction became the memory subset. Blood was collected by leukapheresis, and PBMCs were isolated by Ficoll-Histopaque density gradient centrifugation and then cryopreserved in liquid nitrogen vapor phase. Analytical flow cytometry was used to check the purity and quantity of each magnetically sorted T cell population. From each sorted fraction, genomic DNA was isolated and quantified by UV absorbance on a Nanodrop 2000c. What the study reported, not specific to this receptor: Approximately 5% of naive CD4, roughly 3.6% of naive CD8, 2.3% of memory CD4, and about 0.4% of memory CD8 clonotypes were shared across several donors. The genetic and exposure-history diversity represented was limited by the small number of donors. Sampling was restricted to blood, and TCR repertoires in tissues likely differ from the TCR repertoires found in blood. Based on pairwise subsampling, the degree of clonotype sharing among donors was expected to be affected by sequencing depth. Rarefaction of sorted-subset datasets indicated incomplete sequencing despite the large sequencing depth. Estimated clonotype richness was generally larger for naive than for memory subsets. Compared with non-shared clonotypes, clonotypes shared by all four sorted-subset donors had higher generation probabilities.

The clonotype originates from a man aged 18-30 years in good health. Some clones in this sample may be carry-over from other donors' samples. The chain employs TRBV5-1 and TRBJ2-4; 8 bases in the middle match TRBD1. Specimen: naive CD4+ T cells from PBMCs. The cell subset or site label for this specimen denotes: CD45RA+ positively selected. The CDR3 loop reads CASGPRTGAKNIQYF. The nucleotide sequence reads as follows: TGCGCCAGCGGCCCGAGGACAGGGGCCAAAAACATTCAGTACTTC.